This TCR beta chain emerged from a study of T cells after yellow fever vaccination. Study-level results: Subsequent booster samples again held most clones from primary vaccination (96% CD4, about 85% CD8).

TCR cDNA, made by 5'RACE template switching, carried an added universal primer site and UMIs. TCRdb analysed the 5' RACE reads with MiXCR anew, one entry per CDR3 protein. The data contain roughly 350,000 distinct CDR3 sequences, roughly 4% of them singletons. Between the trimmed V and J ends, which lost 8 bases and 0 bases, there was a span of 4 bases. From germline, CDR1 is MDHEN and CDR2 SYDVKM. This CDR3 region has 11 residues. A remark on this clonotype: Its specificity is not known.

This rearrangement joins TRBV28 to TRBJ1-2; the D is unclear. This sample comprised PBMCs, obtained 5 days after the yellow fever booster vaccination. This receptor was identified in a young man who received the YFV17D yellow fever vaccine. The CDR3 coding sequence is TGTGCCAGCCAATCTAACTATGGCTACACCTTC. The encoded protein is CASQSNYGYTF.